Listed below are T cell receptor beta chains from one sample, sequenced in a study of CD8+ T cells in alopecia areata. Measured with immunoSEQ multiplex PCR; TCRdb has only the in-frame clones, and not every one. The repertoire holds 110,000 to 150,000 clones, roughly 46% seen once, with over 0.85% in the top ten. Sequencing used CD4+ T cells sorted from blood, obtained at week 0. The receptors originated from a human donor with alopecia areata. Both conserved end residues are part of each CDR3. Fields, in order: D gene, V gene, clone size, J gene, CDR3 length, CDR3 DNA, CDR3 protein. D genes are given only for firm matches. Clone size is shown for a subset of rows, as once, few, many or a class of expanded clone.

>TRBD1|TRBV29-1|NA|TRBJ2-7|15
TGCAGCGTTACGGCCGGGACAGGGAGCTCCTACGAGCAGTACTTC
CSVTAGTGSSYEQYF
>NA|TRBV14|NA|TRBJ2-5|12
TGTGCCAGCAGCCAAGATCTAGAGACCCAGTACTTC
CASSQDLETQYF
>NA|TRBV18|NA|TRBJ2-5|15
TGTGCCAGCTCACCCGCGGTAATCGTCCAAGAGACCCAGTACTTC
CASSPAVIVQETQYF
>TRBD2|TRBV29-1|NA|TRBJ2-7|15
TGCAGCGTTATGGGACTAGCGGAGGGGTCCTACGAGCAGTACTTC
CSVMGLAEGSYEQYF
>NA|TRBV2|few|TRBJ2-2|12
TGTGCCAGCAATCGACAGCCCGGGGAGCTGTTTTTT
CASNRQPGELFF
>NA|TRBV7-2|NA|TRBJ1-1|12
TGTGCCAGCAGCCGGGACCTAAACCGAGCTTTCTTT
CASSRDLNRAFF
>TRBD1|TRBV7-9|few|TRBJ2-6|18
TGTGCCAGCAGCCCAGTACAGGGGGAATCCTCTGGGGCCAACGTCCTGACTTTC
CASSPVQGESSGANVLTF
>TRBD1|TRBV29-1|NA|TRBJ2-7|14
TGCAGCGTTGCGAGGCAGGGGGCGGTCTACGAGCAGTACTTC
CSVARQGAVYEQYF
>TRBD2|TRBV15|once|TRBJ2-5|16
TGTGCCACCAGCAGAGGACTAGCCGGAGGGGAGGAGACCCAGTACTTC
CATSRGLAGGEETQYF
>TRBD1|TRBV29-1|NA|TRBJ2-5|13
TGCAGCGTTGTCCCGGGACAGCAAGAGACCCAGTACTTC
CSVVPGQQETQYF
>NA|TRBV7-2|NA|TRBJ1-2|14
TGTGCCAGCAGCTTATCCCCGGCTGACTATGGCTACACCTTC
CASSLSPADYGYTF
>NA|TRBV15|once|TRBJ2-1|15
TGTGCCACCAGCAGAGATCGTCGGGGGAACAATGAGCAGTTCTTC
CATSRDRRGNNEQFF
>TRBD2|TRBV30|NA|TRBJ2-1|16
TGTGCCTGGGAACTGGGACTAGCGGGAGGATACAATGAGCAGTTCTTC
CAWELGLAGGYNEQFF
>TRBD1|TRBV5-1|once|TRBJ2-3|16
TGCGCCAGCACCCTACGACCGGGACAGGGAACAGATACGCAGTATTTT
CASTLRPGQGTDTQYF
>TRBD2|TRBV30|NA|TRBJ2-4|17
TGTGCCAGCGGGGGTCAGAGGGAGTTTGCGGCCAAAAACATTCAGTACTTC
CASGGQREFAAKNIQYF
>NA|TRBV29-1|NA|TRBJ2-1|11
TGCAGCGTTGAAGTAGCGGATGAGCAGTTCTTC
CSVEVADEQFF
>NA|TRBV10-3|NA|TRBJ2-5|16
TGTGCCATCCAACCCCGGTTGGGTAGCGGCAAAGAGACCCAGTACTTC
CAIQPRLGSGKETQYF
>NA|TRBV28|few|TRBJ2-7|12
TGTGCCAGCAGCTTACAGGCGTACGAGCAGTACTTC
CASSLQAYEQYF
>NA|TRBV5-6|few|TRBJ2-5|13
TGTGCCAGCAGCTTGGAAGCTCTGGAGACCCAGTACTTC
CASSLEALETQYF
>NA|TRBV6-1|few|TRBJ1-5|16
TGTGCCAGCAGTGTTTCCCGGGTCCAACTCAATCAGCCCCAGCATTTT
CASSVSRVQLNQPQHF
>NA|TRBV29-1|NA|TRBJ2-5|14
TGCAGCGCCGCTGCAACAGGGACGCGAGGGACCCAGTACTTC
CSAAATGTRGTQYF
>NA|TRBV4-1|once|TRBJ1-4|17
TGCGCCAGCAGCCCCGCGGGTTGGGGGACGGAGAATGAAAAACTGTTTTTT
CASSPAGWGTENEKLFF
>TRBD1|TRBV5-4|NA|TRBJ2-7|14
TGTGCCAGCAGCTTCAGGACAGGGCCTCCCGAGCAGTACTTC
CASSFRTGPPEQYF
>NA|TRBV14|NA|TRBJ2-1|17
TGTGCCAGCAGCCAACTAACCGGGGCAGGCTCCTACAATGAGCAGTTCTTC
CASSQLTGAGSYNEQFF
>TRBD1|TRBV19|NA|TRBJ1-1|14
TGTGCCAGTAGTGCCGACAGGGGGAACACTGAAGCTTTCTTT
CASSADRGNTEAFF
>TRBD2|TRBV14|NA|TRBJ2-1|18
TGTGCCAGCAGCCAAGGCCGGGGACTAGCGGGAGGGCAGGATGAGCAGTTCTTC
CASSQGRGLAGGQDEQFF
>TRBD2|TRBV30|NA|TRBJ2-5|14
TGTGCCTGGAGTCTAGCGGGAGGACAAGAGACCCAGTACTTC
CAWSLAGGQETQYF
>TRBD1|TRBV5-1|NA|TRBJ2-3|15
TGCGCCAGCAGCCCCGGACAGGGTAACACAGATACGCAGTATTTT
CASSPGQGNTDTQYF
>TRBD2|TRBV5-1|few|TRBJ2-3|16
TGCGCCAGCAGCTTGAGACTAGCGGAGAGCACAGATACGCAGTATTTT
CASSLRLAESTDTQYF
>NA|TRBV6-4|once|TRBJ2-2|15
TGTGCCAGCAGAGCGAATAGCGGGAACACCGGGGAGCTGTTTTTT
CASRANSGNTGELFF
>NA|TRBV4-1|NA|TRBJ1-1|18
TGCGCCAGCAGCCAAGAACAGGGTCGAGTTGGTAGGAACACTGAAGCTTTCTTT
CASSQEQGRVGRNTEAFF
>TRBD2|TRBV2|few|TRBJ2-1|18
TGTGCCAGCAGTGAAGCGCTGGGGACTAGCGGGATCGGCATTGAGCAGTTCTTC
CASSEALGTSGIGIEQFF
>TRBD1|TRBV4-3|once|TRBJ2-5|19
TGCGCCACTCCAAAAGACAGGGGTCGGGACCGGACGAAGAGGGAGACCCAGTACTTC
CATPKDRGRDRTKRETQYF
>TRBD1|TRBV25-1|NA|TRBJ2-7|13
TGTGCCAGCAGGGGGGGACAGGTCGCCGAGCAGTACTTC
CASRGGQVAEQYF
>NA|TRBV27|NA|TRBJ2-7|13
TGTGCCAGCAGATACCGGGAGAACTACGAGCAGTACTTC
CASRYRENYEQYF
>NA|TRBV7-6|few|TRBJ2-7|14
TGTGCCAGCAGCCCTCTCGGGGCAGCCTACGAGCAGTACTTC
CASSPLGAAYEQYF
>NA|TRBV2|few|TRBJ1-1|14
TGTGCCAGCAGTGAACAGGGTGTGGGCACTGAAGCTTTCTTT
CASSEQGVGTEAFF
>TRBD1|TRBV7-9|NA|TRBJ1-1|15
TGTGCCAGCAGCCCCCTGGGACAGGGTTTTCCTGAAGCTTTCTTT
CASSPLGQGFPEAFF
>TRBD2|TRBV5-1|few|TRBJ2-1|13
TGCGCCAGCAGCTTGAGGCTAGCGGATGAGCAGTTCTTC
CASSLRLADEQFF
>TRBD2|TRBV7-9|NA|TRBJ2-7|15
TGTGCCAGCAGCGGACTGAGCGGGAGTTGGCGAGAGCAGTACTTC
CASSGLSGSWREQYF
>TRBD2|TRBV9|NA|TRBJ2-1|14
TGTGCCAGCAGCGGACTAGCGGAGCAAAATGAGCAGTTCTTC
CASSGLAEQNEQFF